Listed below are T cell receptor beta chains from one sample, sequenced in a study of CD8+CD57+ T cells in acquired aplastic anemia. TCRdb recomputed calls from the reads with MiXCR, one row per CDR3 protein. The sample shows roughly 190,000 distinct CDR3 sequences, roughly half of them seen only once. The specimen sequenced was sorted CD4+, CD8+, or CD8+CD57+ T cells (not recorded which) from PBMCs. The receptors stem from a human donor in good health, serving as a control. Both conserved end residues are part of each CDR3. Fields, in order: CDR3 protein, V gene.

cdr3_aa: CASSFRDTAETQYF; v_call: TRBV7-6
cdr3_aa: CASSTRQGMDTEAFF; v_call: TRBV7-2
cdr3_aa: CASRTGQVRADTQYF; v_call: TRBV19
cdr3_aa: CASSRTITFSGNTIYF; v_call: TRBV7-2
cdr3_aa: CSVTGNGYTF; v_call: TRBV29-1
cdr3_aa: CASSPGTGGEQYF; v_call: TRBV7-2
cdr3_aa: CASSQFGTASDSPLHF; v_call: TRBV4-1
cdr3_aa: CSARTTGGTDTQYF; v_call: TRBV20-1
cdr3_aa: CASSQVGRGTEAFF; v_call: TRBV3-1
cdr3_aa: CSVEDLGSQETQYF; v_call: TRBV29-1
cdr3_aa: CASSLLEGQGGYTF; v_call: TRBV11-1
cdr3_aa: CASSPTVGKNIQYF; v_call: TRBV25-1
cdr3_aa: CASSEAVDGKPQHF; v_call: TRBV25-1
cdr3_aa: CASSVQVETQYF; v_call: TRBV25-1
cdr3_aa: CSVLGVAEAFF; v_call: TRBV29-1
cdr3_aa: CASSPRQGNYEQYF; v_call: TRBV12-3/TRBV12-4
cdr3_aa: CASSNPRRGRNQETQYF; v_call: TRBV19
cdr3_aa: CASSISYRGNTEAFF; v_call: TRBV19
cdr3_aa: CASRGQLTGNTIYF; v_call: TRBV28
cdr3_aa: CASSLHQETQYF; v_call: TRBV12-3/TRBV12-4
cdr3_aa: CASSLGQYNSPLHF; v_call: TRBV19
cdr3_aa: CAGSVGGPVAETQYF; v_call: TRBV10-2